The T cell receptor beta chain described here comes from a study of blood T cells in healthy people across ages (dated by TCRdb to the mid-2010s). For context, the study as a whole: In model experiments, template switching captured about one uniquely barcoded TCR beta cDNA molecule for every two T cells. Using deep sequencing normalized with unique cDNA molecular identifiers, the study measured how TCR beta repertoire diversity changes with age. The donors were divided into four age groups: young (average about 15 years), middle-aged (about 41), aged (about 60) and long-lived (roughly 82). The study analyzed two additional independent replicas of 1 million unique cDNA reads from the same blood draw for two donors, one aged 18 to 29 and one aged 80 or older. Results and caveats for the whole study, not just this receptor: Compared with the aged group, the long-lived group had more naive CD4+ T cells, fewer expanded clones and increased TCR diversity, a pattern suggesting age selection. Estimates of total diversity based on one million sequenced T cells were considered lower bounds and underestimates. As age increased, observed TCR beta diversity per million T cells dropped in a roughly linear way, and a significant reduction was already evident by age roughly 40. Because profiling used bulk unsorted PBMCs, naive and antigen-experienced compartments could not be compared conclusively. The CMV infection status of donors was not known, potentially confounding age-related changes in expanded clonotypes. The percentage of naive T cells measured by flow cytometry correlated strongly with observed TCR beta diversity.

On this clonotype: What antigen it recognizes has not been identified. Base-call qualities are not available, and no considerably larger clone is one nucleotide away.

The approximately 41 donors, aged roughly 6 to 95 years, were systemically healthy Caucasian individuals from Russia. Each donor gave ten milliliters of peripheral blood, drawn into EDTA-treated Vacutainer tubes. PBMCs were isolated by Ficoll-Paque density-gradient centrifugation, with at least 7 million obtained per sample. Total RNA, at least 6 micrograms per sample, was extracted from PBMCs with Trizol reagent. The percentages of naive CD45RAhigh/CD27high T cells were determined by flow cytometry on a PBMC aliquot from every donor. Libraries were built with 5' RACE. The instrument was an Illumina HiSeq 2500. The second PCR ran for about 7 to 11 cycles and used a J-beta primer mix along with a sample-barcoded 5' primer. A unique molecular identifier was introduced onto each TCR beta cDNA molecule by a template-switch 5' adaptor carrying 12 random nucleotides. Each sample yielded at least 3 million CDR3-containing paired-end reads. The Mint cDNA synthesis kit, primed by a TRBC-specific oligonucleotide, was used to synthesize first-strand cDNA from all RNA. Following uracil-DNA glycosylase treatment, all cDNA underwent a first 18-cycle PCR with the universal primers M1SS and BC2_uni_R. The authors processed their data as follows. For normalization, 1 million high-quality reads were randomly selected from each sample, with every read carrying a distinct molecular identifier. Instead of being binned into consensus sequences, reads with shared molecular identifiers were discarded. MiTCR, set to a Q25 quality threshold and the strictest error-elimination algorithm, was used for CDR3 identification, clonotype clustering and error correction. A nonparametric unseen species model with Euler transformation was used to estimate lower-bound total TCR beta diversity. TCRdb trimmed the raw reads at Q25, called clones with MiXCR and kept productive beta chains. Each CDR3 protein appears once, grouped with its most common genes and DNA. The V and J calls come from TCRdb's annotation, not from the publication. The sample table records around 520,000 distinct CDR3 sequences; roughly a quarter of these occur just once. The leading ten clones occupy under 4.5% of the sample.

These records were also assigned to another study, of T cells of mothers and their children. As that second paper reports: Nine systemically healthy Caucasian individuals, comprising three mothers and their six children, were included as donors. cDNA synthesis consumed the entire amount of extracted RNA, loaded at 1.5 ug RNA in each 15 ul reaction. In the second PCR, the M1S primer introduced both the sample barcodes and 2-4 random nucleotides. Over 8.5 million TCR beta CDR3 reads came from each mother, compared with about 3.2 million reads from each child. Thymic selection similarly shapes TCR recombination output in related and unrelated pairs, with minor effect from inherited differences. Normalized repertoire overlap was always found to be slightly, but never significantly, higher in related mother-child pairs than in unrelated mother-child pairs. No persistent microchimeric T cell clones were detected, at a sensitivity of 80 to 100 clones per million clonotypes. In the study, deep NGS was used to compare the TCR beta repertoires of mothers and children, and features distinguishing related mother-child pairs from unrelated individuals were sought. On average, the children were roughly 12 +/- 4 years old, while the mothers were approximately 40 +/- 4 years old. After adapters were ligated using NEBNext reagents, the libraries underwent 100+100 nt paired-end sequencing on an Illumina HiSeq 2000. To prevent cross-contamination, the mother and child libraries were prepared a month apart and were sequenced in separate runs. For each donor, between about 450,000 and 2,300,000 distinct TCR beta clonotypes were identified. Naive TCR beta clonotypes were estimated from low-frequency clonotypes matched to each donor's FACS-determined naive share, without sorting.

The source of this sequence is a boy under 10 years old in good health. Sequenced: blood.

The nucleotide sequence reads TGCAGCGTCTTCGGGACTAGCCTCTCAGATACGCAGTATTTT. This is translated as CSVFGTSLSDTQYF. Recombination connected TRBV29-1 to TRBJ2-3, with 9 middle bases fitting TRBD2. V ends up 6 bases short and J 4 bases short, with an unmatched junction base count of 8. Measured from the cysteine to the phenylalanine, the CDR3 is 14 residues long. CDR3 DNA only is kept here, 42 bases in frame from base 1. CDR1 and CDR2, looked up from the germline V gene, are SQVTM and ANQGSEA.